This is a list of T cell receptor beta chains from one sample in a study of CD8 T cells in Susac syndrome. TCRdb re-called the immunoSEQ multiplex PCR reads through MiXCR, storing one row per CDR3 protein. The sample yields about 90,000 distinct CDR3 sequences, approximately 95% seen once. Input material: CD8+ T cells from PBMCs. The source of these receptors is a human donor in good health. Each CDR3 is given with its conserved first and last residue. A D gene is named only where the DNA matches it firmly. Clone size is not always given. Where it is, it says once, few, many or a class for expanded clones.

d_gene	abundance	v_gene	j_gene	CDR3nt	CDR3aa
-	-	TRBV4-1	TRBJ2-2	TGCGCCAGCAGGTGGGGCGGGGAGACCGGGGAGCTGTTTTTT	CASRWGGETGELFF
-	-	TRBV29-1	TRBJ2-3	TGCAGCGGGACAGCTAGCACAGATACGCAGTATTTT	CSGTASTDTQYF
-	-	TRBV29-1	TRBJ2-3	TGCAGCGTTACTAGACTAGGCCTAAGCACAGATACGCAGTATTTT	CSVTRLGLSTDTQYF
TRBD1	-	TRBV2	TRBJ1-4	TGTGCCAGCAGCGGGGACAGGGGCACAGTAATTAATGAAAAACTGTTTTTT	CASSGDRGTVINEKLFF
TRBD1	once	TRBV18	TRBJ1-2	TGTGCCAGCTCACCACCGGGACAGGGTCAGGGCTACACCTTC	CASSPPGQGQGYTF
-	once	TRBV3-1	TRBJ2-7	TGTGCCAGCAGCCCTAGGGGGACGATCTACGAGCAGTACTTC	CASSPRGTIYEQYF
-	-	TRBV11-3	TRBJ1-1	TGTGCCAGCAGCTTTATCGCTGGCACTGAAGCTTTCTTT	CASSFIAGTEAFF
-	-	TRBV5-1	TRBJ1-1	TGCGCCAGCAGCATCAACTCCGGGCCTCCCGGCGCTTTCTTT	CASSINSGPPGAFF
-	-	TRBV29-1	TRBJ1-1	TGCAGCGTTGCGAGTCCTGAAGCTTTCTTT	CSVASPEAFF
-	-	TRBV7-2	TRBJ1-1	TGTGCCAGCACTTTAGAAAGCGGCACTGAAGCTTTCTTT	CASTLESGTEAFF
-	-	TRBV13	TRBJ2-7	TGTGCCAGCGGGCGACCCGAGCAGTACTTC	CASGRPEQYF
-	-	TRBV6-4	TRBJ2-3	TGTGCCAGCACTCGCGCCAACACAGATACGCAGTATTTT	CASTRANTDTQYF
-	-	TRBV9	TRBJ2-3	TGTGCCAGCACCCCTGCGGGGTACGCAGATACGCAGTATTTT	CASTPAGYADTQYF
TRBD1	-	TRBV29-1	TRBJ1-1	TGCAGCGTTACAGGGGGCGAGACTGAAGCTTTCTTT	CSVTGGETEAFF
-	-	TRBV25-1	TRBJ2-7	TGTGCCAGCAGTGAATCCTACGAGCAGTACTTC	CASSESYEQYF
-	-	TRBV20-1	TRBJ2-5	TGCAGTGCTAGAGACCTTTTCGACAGACAAGAGACCCAGTACTTC	CSARDLFDRQETQYF
-	-	TRBV20-1	TRBJ2-7	TGCAGTGCTACATCGGCCTACGAGCAGTACTTC	CSATSAYEQYF
TRBD1	-	TRBV7-9	TRBJ2-3	TGTGCCAGCAGCCTTTACCCGGACAGGGGCGTTTGGGGGACGCAGTATTTT	CASSLYPDRGVWGTQYF
-	-	TRBV19	TRBJ2-2	TGTGCCAGTAGTATTCAGATCACCGGGGAGCTGTTTTTT	CASSIQITGELFF
-	-	TRBV7-9	TRBJ1-6	TGTGCCAGCAGCACAAAACTAAGGGCGGATTCACCCCTCCACTTT	CASSTKLRADSPLHF
-	-	TRBV6-5	TRBJ1-4	TGTGCCAGCACTACCACACCGGGTAGGAATGAAAAACTGTTTTTT	CASTTTPGRNEKLFF
-	-	TRBV9	TRBJ2-6	TGTGCCAGCAGCGGGCGGACGGAGAGCTCTGGGGCCAACGTCCTGACTTTC	CASSGRTESSGANVLTF
TRBD1	-	TRBV6-1	TRBJ2-7	TGTGCCAGCAGTGGGACAGGGAGCTCCTACGAGCAGTACTTC	CASSGTGSSYEQYF
-	-	TRBV15	TRBJ2-1	TGTGCCACCAGCAGAACGCTAGCGAGCTCCTACAATGAGCAGTTCTTC	CATSRTLASSYNEQFF
TRBD2	-	TRBV7-6	TRBJ2-3	TGTGCCAGCAGCCTCGTAGCGGGGGCCACAGATACGCAGTATTTT	CASSLVAGATDTQYF
-	-	TRBV5-6	TRBJ2-7	TGTGCCAGCAGCTCCGTGACTAGTTCGGGCGAGCAGTACTTC	CASSSVTSSGEQYF
-	few	TRBV5-1	TRBJ2-7	TGCGCCAGCAGCCCCGAGGGGAACGAGCAGTACTTC	CASSPEGNEQYF
-	-	TRBV15	TRBJ2-1	TGTGCCACCAGTAGCCGGGGCGGATACAATGAGCAGTTCTTC	CATSSRGGYNEQFF
TRBD1	-	TRBV29-1	TRBJ2-7	TGCAGCGTTGAAATCAGGGACAGTCTCAACTCTTACGAGCAGTACTTC	CSVEIRDSLNSYEQYF